Below are 20 T cell receptor beta chains sequenced from a single sample in a study of blood T cells in healthy people across ages. A second PCR, run for roughly 7 to 11 cycles, used a sample-barcoded 5' primer plus a J-beta primer mix. One entry per CDR3 protein results from TCRdb running MiXCR on the 5' RACE reads. The table has around 710,000 distinct CDR3 sequences, roughly 47% seen once. The sequenced sample was blood. The receptors were gathered from a woman aged 55-70 years in good health.

The chain joins TRBV2 to TRBJ2-1; TRBD2 aligns across 12 bases. J gave up 7 bases and V 6 bases, and 16 bases lay outside the gene matches. Germline V gene data show CDR1 as SNHLY and CDR2 as FYNNEI. This CDR3 is built from 18 residues. The CDR3 sequence: CASRLLLRLAGEGNEQFF. CDR3 in DNA: TGTGCCAGCAGGCTGCTCCTTAGACTAGCGGGAGAAGGGAATGAGCAGTTCTTC.

This clonotype was detected only a few times. The chain has TRBV12-3 or TRBV12-4 and TRBJ1-5; D remains ambiguous. V lost 1 base to trimming and J lost 7 bases, with 8 bases between them. The CDR3 runs 13 residues. The CDR3 bases are TGTGCCAGCAGTTTAGAGGGCCGGCAGCCCCAGCATTTT. Translating gives CASSLEGRQPQHF.

This clonotype was picked up a small number of times. J is TRBJ1-6 and V is TRBV6-2 or TRBV6-3; 7 bases map to TRBD1. Germline trimming cut 7 bases from V and 5 bases from J; bases unmatched to any gene: 5. The CDR3 is made up of 14 amino acids. In germline, CDR1 is MNHEY, CDR2 SVGEGT. CDR3 protein: CASTRTGDNSPLHF. CDR3 sequence (DNA): TGTGCCAGCACCCGGACAGGCGATAATTCACCCCTCCACTTT.

This clonotype occurred many times. This chain joins TRBV10-3 and TRBJ2-5, with D maybe TRBD1 (6 bases). The V gene's germline CDR1 is ENHRY and CDR2 SYGVKD. The V gene lost 6 bases and the J gene lost 1 base, with 9 bases spanning the gap. There are 13 residues in the CDR3. In DNA form, the CDR3 reads TGTGCCATCAGGGGGGCCAGCCAAGAGACCCAGTACTTC. Protein sequence: CAIRGASQETQYF.

The sample holds a few counts of this clonotype. In nucleotides, the CDR3 is TGTGCCAGCAGCTATGGGATGAATCAGCCCCAGCATTTT. Protein product: CASSYGMNQPQHF. The chain joins TRBV7-2 to TRBJ1-5; no clear D gene. Trimming shortened V by 4 bases and J by 4 bases, and 8 bases separated the two germline ends. The CDR3 spans 13 residues. Looked up from germline, CDR1 is SGHTA and CDR2 is FQGNSA.

There are a few counts of this clonotype. The chain carries TRBV20-1 and TRBJ1-5; a weak D match, TRBD1 (5 bases). The V and J ends lost 0 bases and 0 bases respectively, with 15 bases between them. CDR1 is DFQATT and CDR2 is SNEGSKA in the germline V gene (reference sequence). The CDR3 has 17 amino acids. The CDR3 DNA reads TGCAGTGCTAGAGATCCCAGTGCGGGGGGTAGCAATCAGCCCCAGCATTTT. It encodes CSARDPSAGGSNQPQHF.

This clonotype has only a few counts. The V and J genes are TRBV20-1 and TRBJ2-7; 7 bases agree with TRBD2. CDR3 length: 14 amino acids. Germline CDR1 and CDR2: DFQATT and SNEGSKA (reference sequence). J lost 3 bases, V lost 2 bases, and 7 bases had no gene match. The CDR3 spells CSARSGLGLYEQYF. CDR3 nucleotide sequence: TGCAGTGCTAGAAGCGGACTAGGCCTCTACGAGCAGTACTTC.

This clonotype was seen only a few times. DNA for the CDR3: TGTGCCAGCAGCTTCGGGACAGGGTCCACAGATACGCAGTATTTT. Protein: CASSFGTGSTDTQYF. V usage is TRBV5-6 and J usage is TRBJ2-3; TRBD1 matches at 9 bases. V lost 2 bases to trimming and J lost 2 bases; unmatched junction nucleotides: 3. The CDR3 has 15 amino acids. Germline loops: CDR1 SGHDT, CDR2 YYEEEE.

This clonotype was counted many times. The rearrangement links TRBV9 to TRBJ2-4; D ambiguous. CDR3 size: 15 residues. Germline V gene sequence: CDR1 SGDLS, CDR2 YYNGEE. The germline V and J ends were trimmed by 0 bases and 2 bases, with 9 bases remaining between them. CDR3 bases: TGTGCCAGCAGCGTAGGACAAACGTCCAAAAACATTCAGTACTTC. Translation gives CASSVGQTSKNIQYF.

This clonotype is a singleton in its sample. The chain is built from TRBV20-1 and TRBJ2-1, with 12 nucleotides matching TRBD2. The germline CDR1 and CDR2 sequences are DFQATT and SNEGSKA (reference sequence). The CDR3 has 17 amino acids. With V trimmed by 3 bases and J by 11 bases, 17 bases remained unmatched. The CDR3 spells CSASAGGKTSGRRKQFF. The DNA for the CDR3 is TGCAGTGCTAGTGCAGGGGGCAAGACTAGCGGGAGACGGAAGCAGTTCTTC.

The V call is TRBV4-1, the J call TRBJ1-2, with a possible D match to TRBD1 (6 bases). Trimming took 3 bases from V and 4 from J, leaving 15 bases between them. Germline values: CDR1 MGHRA, CDR2 YSYEKL. CDR3 length: 15 residues. CDR3 sequence: CASSHGAGGPYGYTF. CDR3 DNA: TGCGCCAGCAGCCACGGGGCGGGGGGGCCCTATGGCTACACCTTC.

This clonotype was seen only a few times. The chain couples TRBV10-3 to TRBJ2-2; 7 nucleotides line up with TRBD1. The germline CDR1 and CDR2 sequences are ENHRY and SYGVKD. CDR3 size: 14 residues. V was pared by 5 bases and J by 6 bases, with 6 bases of the junction left unmatched. Here the CDR3 reads CAISRTGNAGELFF. The CDR3 region has the DNA TGTGCCATCAGTCGGACAGGCAACGCCGGGGAGCTGTTTTTT.

The gene calls are TRBV20-1 and TRBJ2-7; 8 bases are a match to TRBD2. CDR3 length: 15 residues. V gave up 6 bases and J gave up 3 bases; unmatched junction bases: 13. Germline CDR1 is DFQATT and CDR2 is SNEGSKA (reference sequence). The CDR3 protein is CSAPSSGGTNYEQYF. The CDR3 DNA follows: TGCAGTGCCCCCTCCAGCGGGGGTACAAACTACGAGCAGTACTTC.

This clonotype was seen many times. The V gene is TRBV5-5, the J gene TRBJ2-3, with D maybe TRBD2 (6 bases). The CDR3 sequence is 14 residues long. Per germline, CDR1 SGHKS and CDR2 YYEKEE (reference sequence). Between the trimmed V and J ends, which lost 2 bases and 1 base, there was a span of 8 bases. CDR3 coding DNA: TGTGCCAGCAGCTTCGGGGAGGGCACAGATACGCAGTATTTT. Protein sequence: CASSFGEGTDTQYF.

J is TRBJ2-7 and V is TRBV6-5; TRBD2 aligns across 7 bases. Trimming at V came to 2 bases and at J to 3 bases, leaving 4 bases not matched to a gene. Looked up from germline, CDR1 is MNHEY and CDR2 is SVGAGI. CDR3 length: 14 amino acids. The DNA of the CDR3 is TGTGCCAGCAGTTACGGTCTAGCGGTCTACGAGCAGTACTTC. Translation gives CASSYGLAVYEQYF.

V is TRBV12-3 or TRBV12-4 and J is TRBJ2-1; D ambiguous. This CDR3 is 13 amino acids long. V dropped 1 base and J dropped 10 bases, with 11 bases sitting between them. CDR3: CASSLDQRAEQFF. In DNA, the CDR3 is TGTGCCAGCAGTTTAGATCAGAGAGCCGAGCAGTTCTTC.

This clonotype turned up a few times. The rearrangement uses TRBV27 and TRBJ1-2; D is unresolved. V gave up 2 bases and J gave up 8 bases, with 15 bases separating them. Germline V gives CDR1 MNHEY, CDR2 SMNVEV (reference sequence). The CDR3 extends over 14 amino acids. CDR3 loop: CASSLRVRGSGYTF. The CDR3 DNA follows: TGTGCCAGCAGTTTAAGAGTACGAGGGAGCGGCTACACCTTC.

The V and J genes are TRBV10-3 and TRBJ2-7; no reliable D call. The CDR3 runs 12 residues. With 8 bases removed from V and 4 bases from J, the gap between germline ends came to 12 bases. CDR1 and CDR2 (germline): ENHRY, SYGVKD. The CDR3 loop reads CAISSPPYEQYF. The CDR3 nucleotides read TGTGCCATCTCAAGTCCTCCGTACGAGCAGTACTTC.

The chain combines TRBV12-3 or TRBV12-4 with TRBJ2-1, with 14 bases identical to TRBD2. J was trimmed by 0 bases and V by 7 bases; bases with no gene match: 11. The CDR3 spans 19 residues. CDR3 loop: CASIGTSGRFSGSYNEQFF. CDR3 bases: TGTGCCAGCATCGGGACTAGCGGGAGATTCTCGGGCTCCTACAATGAGCAGTTCTTC.

The V and J genes are TRBV20-1 and TRBJ1-2, with 8 bases that match TRBD1. The CDR3 has 16 amino acids. Germline V lookup: CDR1 DFQATT, CDR2 SNEGSKA (reference sequence). Trimming took 0 bases from V and 4 from J; bases not matched to a gene: 10. CDR3 sequence: CSARDQGTGGSYGYTF. CDR3 DNA: TGCAGTGCTAGAGATCAGGGGACAGGAGGTAGCTATGGCTACACCTTC.